These 28 T cell receptor beta chains came from one sample sequenced in a study of Ad26.COV2.S vaccination and SARS-CoV-2 variants. Treatment here: over 15 received Ad26.COV2.S at low or high dose, single or two shots; about 5 received placebo; per-sample allocation not given. Specimens were obtained on day 63 following the first vaccine or placebo injection. Data came from immunoSEQ multiplex PCR; TCRdb stores just in-frame clones and leaves some out. The sample shows hundreds of thousands of clones, around nine tenths of them seen only once. The material sequenced was peripheral blood, taken in a trial of Ad26.COV2.S vaccine versus placebo. Every receptor here comes from a person between 18 and 65 years old who received the Ad26.COV2.S COVID-19 vaccine or a placebo.

The chain uses TRBV24-1 and TRBJ2-3; possibly TRBD1 or TRBD2 for D (6 bases each). Germline lookup yields CDR1 KGHDR and CDR2 SFDVKD. V lost 3 bases and J lost 1, with 10 bases in between. This CDR3 spans 15 amino acids. CDR3 residues: CATSDGGRGTDTQYF. The DNA for the CDR3 is TGTGCCACCAGTGATGGGGGGCGGGGCACAGATACGCAGTATTTT.

The chain carries TRBV2 and TRBJ1-2, with D possibly being TRBD1 (5 bases). V was cut by 6 bases and J by 4 bases, with 15 bases left in between. The CDR3 spans 14 residues. Germline-derived CDR1 and CDR2 are SNHLY and FYNNEI. The CDR3 reads CASSPEGISYGYTF. CDR3 in DNA: TGTGCCAGCAGCCCGGAGGGGATTAGCTATGGCTACACCTTC.

This clone was counted at least ten times. V usage is TRBV27 and J usage is TRBJ2-7, with TRBD1 matching 7 bases. The CDR3 is made up of 14 amino acids. Per germline, CDR1 MNHEY and CDR2 SMNVEV (reference sequence). J gave up 5 bases and V 5 bases, and 9 bases lay outside the gene matches. The CDR3 is CASSRDSALDEQYF. The CDR3 DNA reads as TGTGCCAGCAGTCGGGACAGCGCCCTTGACGAGCAGTACTTC.

The genes are TRBV27 and TRBJ2-7, with D unclear. The CDR3 sequence is 16 residues long. V was shortened by 0 bases and J by 8 bases, with 20 bases between the two germline ends. Germline V gene data show CDR1 as MNHEY and CDR2 as SMNVEV (reference sequence). The DNA of the CDR3 is TGTGCCAGCAGTTTATCTCCGGGTAACACCCCTACGAAGCAGTACTTC. It is translated as CASSLSPGNTPTKQYF.

CDR3 bases: TGTGCCAGTAGTGTACCGGGACAGGGGTCTACCTACGAGCAGTACTTC. This translates into CASSVPGQGSTYEQYF. V usage is TRBV19 and J usage is TRBJ2-7; 10 bases agree with TRBD1. The CDR3 loop spans 16 amino acids. After removal of 5 bases from V and 2 bases from J, the junction contained 9 bases not matched to a gene. Germline V lookup: CDR1 LNHDA, CDR2 SQIVND (reference sequence). Combining the CDR3 with reference TRBV19 and TRBJ2-7 gives the whole variable domain DGGITQSPKYLFRKEGQNVTLSCEQNLNHDAMYWYRQDPGQGLRLIYYSQIVNDFQKGDIAEGYSVSREKKESFPLTVTSAQKNPTAFYLCASSVPGQGSTYEQYFGPGTRLTVT.

The chain couples TRBV12-3 or TRBV12-4 to TRBJ2-5, with D possibly being TRBD1 or TRBD2 (5 bases each). This CDR3 has 13 residues. Trimming removed 7 bases from V and 5 bases from J, with 14 bases in between. CDR3 sequence: CASTWDARETQYF. DNA of the CDR3: TGTGCCAGCACTTGGGACGCTCGGGAGACCCAGTACTTC.

The gene calls are TRBV5-1 and TRBJ2-3; 10 bases match TRBD2. The CDR3 covers 20 residues. Germline CDR1 is SGHRS and CDR2 is YFSETQ. Germline trimming cut 1 base from V and 0 bases from J; bases unmatched to any gene: 14. The CDR3 spells CASSLRPASGGRFSTDTQYF. In DNA form, the CDR3 reads TGCGCCAGCAGCTTGAGGCCGGCTAGCGGGGGAAGATTTAGCACAGATACGCAGTATTTT.

The V and J genes are TRBV5-4 and TRBJ1-5; D not resolved. The CDR3 contains 14 residues. V lost 0 bases, J lost 1 base, and 5 bases lay in between. Germline CDR1 reads SGHNT; CDR2 reads YYREEE (reference sequence). DNA for the CDR3: TGTGCCAGCAGCTTGGCAGGCAGCAATCAGCCCCAGCATTTT. Its translation is CASSLAGSNQPQHF.

Turning to this clone: The germline gene is not matched at one end of the junction; a read error may be the cause. The V gene is TRBV7-7, the J gene TRBJ2-5; D perhaps matches TRBD1 (6 bases). The CDR3 contains 13 residues. Germline values: CDR1 SSHAT, CDR2 FNYEAQ (reference sequence). DNA of the CDR3: TGTGCTAGCAGCCACCCTGGGGGCGAGACCCAGTACTTC. The encoded protein is CASSHPGGETQYF.

The DNA for the CDR3 is TGTGCCAGCAGTTCCACAGGGAAAGAGACCCAGTACTTC. It translates to CASSSTGKETQYF. V usage is TRBV6-5 and J usage is TRBJ2-5; maybe TRBD1 (6 bases). Trimming left V 4 bases short and J 3 bases short, with 9 bases between. The CDR3 covers 13 residues. In germline, CDR1 is MNHEY, CDR2 SVGAGI.

This chain links TRBV14 with TRBJ2-3; no firm D call. Germline CDR1 reads SGHDN; CDR2 reads FVKESK. The CDR3 is 15 amino acids. The ends were cut back, 0 bases at V and 2 bases at J, with 9 bases in the middle. CDR3 protein: CASSQDWPNTDTQYF. CDR3 in DNA: TGTGCCAGCAGCCAAGATTGGCCAAACACAGATACGCAGTATTTT.

This clone was observed once. This chain links TRBV7-2 with TRBJ2-1; 7 positions agree with TRBD1. Looked up from germline, CDR1 is SGHTA and CDR2 is FQGNSA. V shed 5 bases and J 5 bases; nucleotides not matched to a gene: 9. The length of the CDR3 is 15 residues. In DNA, the CDR3 is TGTGCCAGCAGCCTCCCTAGGACAGGAAACAATGAGCAGTTCTTC. This codes for CASSLPRTGNNEQFF.

This sequence joins TRBV9 and TRBJ1-2; D might be TRBD1 (6 bases). The CDR3 runs 14 residues. Germline V lookup: CDR1 SGDLS, CDR2 YYNGEE. Between the trimmed V and J ends, which lost 0 bases and 3 bases, there was a span of 9 bases. CDR3: CASSVDPGDYGYTF. Here the CDR3 DNA reads TGTGCCAGCAGCGTAGATCCAGGGGACTATGGCTACACCTTC.

V gene TRBV5-4 combines with J gene TRBJ2-7, with 8 bases that match TRBD1. Germline-derived CDR1 and CDR2 are SGHNT and YYREEE (reference sequence). The V gene end was trimmed by 0 bases and the J gene end by 1 base; junction bases not matched to a gene: 6. CDR3 size: 16 residues. CDR3 sequence reads: CASSLARQGASYEQYF. CDR3 sequence (DNA): TGTGCCAGCAGCTTGGCCAGGCAGGGGGCGTCCTACGAGCAGTACTTC.

The V and J genes are TRBV14 and TRBJ2-1; no firm D call. V gave up 2 bases and J gave up 2 bases, with 7 bases separating them. This CDR3 region has 14 residues. Germline CDR1 SGHDN, CDR2 FVKESK. The CDR3 nucleotides are TGTGCCAGCAGCCAACTAAACCCCTACAATGAGCAGTTCTTC. The encoded protein is CASSQLNPYNEQFF. Supplemented by reference TRBV14 and TRBJ2-1, the full variable domain reads EAGVTQFPSHSVIEKGQTVTLRCDPISGHDNLYWYRRVMGKEIKFLLHFVKESKQDESGMPNNRFLAERTGGTYSTLKVQPAELEDSGVYFCASSQLNPYNEQFFGPGTRLTVL.

The chain carries TRBV10-3 and TRBJ1-1, with a possible D match to TRBD1 (6 bases). The CDR3 is made up of 11 amino acids. The germline V gene has CDR1 ENHRY and CDR2 SYGVKD. The V gene lost 10 bases and the J gene lost 7 bases, with 13 bases spanning the gap. CDR3 in amino acids: CATLQGVEAFF. CDR3 nucleotides: TGTGCCACACTACAGGGAGTTGAAGCTTTCTTT.

CDR3 nucleotides: TGTGCCAGCAGCGCGACAGGGGACCCCTACAATGAGCAGTTCTTC. As protein: CASSATGDPYNEQFF. The chain combines TRBV5-4 with TRBJ2-1, with 8 bases that match TRBD1. The germline gives CDR1 SGHNT, CDR2 YYREEE (reference sequence). V lost 4 bases, J lost 2 bases, and 5 bases stayed unmatched. This CDR3 is built from 15 residues.

Only one count was recorded for this clone. The genes are TRBV9 and TRBJ2-7; no clear D. Germline lookup yields CDR1 SGDLS and CDR2 YYNGEE. V gave up 0 bases and J gave up 2 bases, with 9 bases separating them. The CDR3 has 14 residues. The CDR3 sequence: CASSVEQRPYEQYF. CDR3 coding DNA: TGTGCCAGCAGCGTAGAACAGCGCCCCTACGAGCAGTACTTC.

The rearrangement joins TRBV19 to TRBJ2-7; a weak D match, TRBD2 (6 bases). Germline V gene data show CDR1 as LNHDA and CDR2 as SQIVND (reference sequence). Trimming removed 6 bases at V and 9 bases at J, with 39 bases between. The CDR3 length is 20 residues. The CDR3 region has the DNA TGTGCCAGTAGCCCATCGGATCTCTCCTTTATGTACGAGTGGGGGGTTCGGCAGTACTTC. It specifies CASSPSDLSFMYEWGVRQYF.

This clone came up many times. At the DNA level, this CDR3 is encoded by other sequences in the same sample as well. CDR3 sequence: CASSEKYEQYF. In DNA, the CDR3 is TGTGCCAGCAGCGAGAAGTACGAGCAGTACTTC. The chain joins TRBV7-2 to TRBJ2-7; D is undetermined. This CDR3 contains 11 residues. CDR1 is SGHTA and CDR2 is FQGNSA in the germline V gene. V was trimmed by 5 bases and J by 4 bases, leaving 6 bases between them.

Ten or more counts support this clone. Mismatch with germline at one junction end may stem from a read error. The chain couples TRBV12-3 or TRBV12-4 to TRBJ1-6; TRBD1 matches at 9 bases. The CDR3 is 12 amino acids. Here the CDR3 DNA reads TGTGCAAGCACGGACAGGGGTTCACCCCTCCACTTT. It codes for CASTDRGSPLHF.

This chain connects TRBV11-2 to TRBJ1-4; TRBD1 might be the D (5 bases). V was pared by 4 bases and J by 0 bases, with 9 bases between. Germline CDR1 is SGHAT and CDR2 is FQNNGV. The CDR3 sequence is 15 residues long. CDR3 sequence: CASSSGPSTNEKLFF. DNA for the CDR3: TGTGCCAGCAGCTCGGGACCCTCAACTAATGAAAAACTGTTTTTT.

DNA of the CDR3: TGTGCCAGCAGCTTAGCGGCTTACAATGAGCAGTTCTTC. This translates into CASSLAAYNEQFF. The gene calls are TRBV11-3 and TRBJ2-1; D call uncertain. This CDR3 has 13 amino acids. Germline CDR1 is SGHNT and CDR2 is YENEEA. Trimming took off 1 base at V and 4 bases at J, with 5 bases between the two ends.

The rearrangement links TRBV15 to TRBJ2-7, with a possible D match to TRBD1 (6 bases). Germline CDR1 reads LNHNV; CDR2 reads YYDKDF (reference sequence). The V gene lost 8 bases and the J gene lost 5 bases, with 16 bases spanning the gap. The CDR3 covers 13 residues. DNA for the CDR3: TGTGCCACCGCGCCCACCAGGGGTCACGAGCAGTACTTC. Amino acids: CATAPTRGHEQYF.

The chain joins TRBV2 to TRBJ1-5, with a possible D match to TRBD1 (6 bases). Per germline, CDR1 SNHLY and CDR2 FYNNEI. Between the trimmed V and J ends, which lost 9 bases and 5 bases, there was a span of 17 bases. The CDR3 extends over 14 amino acids. The CDR3 spells CASQRGGVDQPQHF. CDR3 DNA: TGTGCCAGTCAAAGGGGGGGCGTGGATCAGCCCCAGCATTTT.

The chain joins TRBV12-5 to TRBJ2-2; possible D gene TRBD2, 7 bases. Trimming shortened V by 5 bases and J by 6 bases, and 16 bases separated the two germline ends. Germline loops: CDR1 LGHNT, CDR2 FRNRAP. The CDR3 covers 15 residues. The CDR3: CASGPSAGASGELFF. Here the CDR3 DNA reads TGTGCTAGTGGTCCGTCGGCGGGGGCCTCCGGGGAGCTGTTTTTT. The whole variable domain, remainder taken from reference TRBV12-5 and TRBJ2-2, is DARVTQTPRHKVTEMGQEVTMRCQPILGHNTVFWYRQTMMQGLELLAYFRNRAPLDDSGMPKDRFSAEMPDATLATLKIQPSEPRDSAVYFCASGPSAGASGELFFGEGSRLTVL.

This chain connects TRBV3-1 (or the pseudogene TRBV3-2) to TRBJ1-4, with D maybe TRBD1 (6 bases). The CDR3 covers 15 residues. Trimming left V 4 bases short and J 7 bases short, with 16 bases between. Germline-derived CDR1 and CDR2 are LGHDT and YNNKEL (reference sequence). The CDR3 region is CASSLSGAGREKLFF. CDR3 nucleotides: TGTGCCAGCAGCCTCTCAGGGGCAGGTCGTGAAAAACTGTTTTTT.

The chain couples TRBV19 to TRBJ1-2, with D tentatively TRBD1 (5 bases). The V gene lost 2 bases and the J gene lost 8 bases, with 15 bases spanning the gap. The length of the CDR3 is 14 residues. Germline lookup yields CDR1 LNHDA and CDR2 SQIVND (reference sequence). The CDR3 nucleotides are TGTGCCAGTAGTATACTTAAAGGACGGGGCGGCTACACCTTC. Translation gives CASSILKGRGGYTF.